This TCR beta chain is from a study of blood T cells in healthy people across ages. Note on this clonotype: Its specificity is unknown.

This CDR3 is 13 amino acids long. V shed 0 bases, J shed 11 bases, and the junction held 3 bases outside the gene matches. CDR1 and CDR2 from the germline V gene are SGHTA and FQGNSA. Using a J-beta primer mix together with a sample-barcoded 5' primer, a second PCR was run for roughly 6 to 11 cycles. Every cDNA was tagged by a template-switch adaptor with 12 random nucleotides. TCRdb re-analysed the 5' RACE reads in MiXCR, keeping a single row per CDR3 protein. The top ten hold 15% to 18% of the sample, which has about 640,000 distinct CDR3 sequences, about 30% seen once. The study, taken as a whole, reports: Long-lived donors carried more naive CD4+ cells and greater diversity than aged donors. The study lacked donor CMV status, which possibly confounded expanded clonotype changes.

The sequence came from a woman older than 75 in good health. Sequencing was done on a sample of blood. The rearrangement links TRBV7-2 to TRBJ2-1; 8 nucleotides match TRBD1. The CDR3, as DNA: TGTGCCAGCAGCTTAGCCGGGGACAGGCAGCAGTTCTTC. Translating it yields CASSLAGDRQQFF. Drawing the rest from reference TRBV7-2 and TRBJ2-1, the complete variable domain is GAGVSQSPSNKVTEKGKDVELRCDPISGHTALYWYRQSLGQGLEFLIYFQGNSAPDKSGLPSDRFSAERTGGSVSTLTIQRTQQEDSAVYLCASSLAGDRQQFFGPGTRLTVL.